This TCR beta chain came from a study of cytomegalovirus exposure and HLA in healthy donors (dated by TCRdb to between 2016 and 2019). For context, the study as a whole: An earlier analysis of a few hundred of the donors reported 276 Gb of sequence data and around 120 million unique TCR beta sequences obtained from around 190 million T cells. To predict cytomegalovirus infection status, the study combined high-throughput TCR immunosequencing, statistical association of individual TCRs with disease status, and machine learning. About 280 gigabases of sequencing data and tens of millions of unique TCR sequences made up an early release that covered several hundred HLA-typed donors. Of the roughly 420 genotyped donors, more than 75% were placed in the genetic ancestry cluster associated with self-reported Caucasian donors. Every repertoire in the discovery cohort had been generated on one and the same sequencing platform. In addition to the first cohort of about 650 subjects, a separate validation cohort of some 120 different subjects was used. Rather than using new phenotypic data, the later analysis identified candidate immune exposures from TCR beta sequences and from how often those sequences occurred across donors. The number of typed donors differed by locus: about 629-630 for A, B, C, DRB1 and DQB1; 522 for DQA1; 606 for DPA1; and some 450 for DPB1. HLA typing covered class I and class II loci at four-digit resolution. Donor age, sex, ethnicity and CMV serostatus were compiled together with the repertoire data. A later genetic analysis used genome-wide SNP genotypes for about 60% of the roughly 700 donors, treating that subset as a discovery cohort. Because of strong linkage in the cohort, roughly 5 DR-DQ haplotypes were treated as single units for association and clustering. An earlier analysis of approximately 640 of the donors applied high-throughput TCR beta sequencing to assess whether each TCR beta V gene segment acted as functional or pseudogenic. The study aimed to test whether signatures of past pathogen exposure could be identified by cataloging public T cell receptors. The study profiled the T cell repertoires of some 610 subjects by immunosequencing and related them to cytomegalovirus serostatus. In a later analysis, previously published TCR beta repertoires from 550 to 700 donors were re-analyzed and high-resolution HLA genotyping was added so that TCR occurrence patterns could be studied. On average, roughly 240,000 unique TCR beta nucleotide sequences were sequenced per donor among 398 genotyped donors of the cohort, with about 17% of those sequences being non-productive. Overall results and qualifications from the work: In a later analysis, several top co-occurrence clusters were reported to appear linked to parvovirus B19, influenza, CMV and Epstein-Barr virus. For the cohort, immune exposure information was limited to CMV serostatus. A group of highly shared sequence variants was considered likely to be a technical artifact of the sequencing pipeline. Linkage disequilibrium might explain the correlated functional status among segregating V segments, but an unknown experimental factor could not be excluded. Because the 87-base-pair reads could not distinguish some IMGT-functional V segments, including TRBV6-2 and TRBV6-3, those segments were excluded. The study listed 150 to 200 TCR beta chains as associated with cytomegalovirus. In this cohort, only TCR beta chains were sequenced, and detectable features were limited by the absence of alpha or paired-chain data. Roughly uniform sequencing depth across donors was assumed in presence/absence analyses, although this assumption may not hold. In both the original and validation cohorts, the classifier was reported to diagnose cytomegalovirus status with high specificity and sensitivity. Most TCR sequences were observed very rarely across donors, whereas some public TCRs were present in many individuals. An association between a missense DCLRE1C variant and V-gene and J-gene trimming of TCR beta chains was found in a later genetic analysis and replicated in an independent cohort. The authors suggested that the approach could potentially be extended to other disease states and immunological phenotypes. Because counts were too low, seventeen rarely observed V segments, including chromosome 9 orphons, were left out of the earlier analysis of approximately 580 of the donors. A later analysis found that HLA-associated TCR beta chains were more clonally expanded and had lower generation probabilities than equally common non-associated chains. According to a later genetic analysis, donors in an Asian-associated ancestry cluster had fewer N-insertions in productive TCRs than the approximately 710-donor mean. Because HLA typing was unavailable for some donors at each locus, only the typed subset was used in association tests. In an earlier analysis of some 500 of the donors, most TCR beta V segments appeared in productive rearrangements about 87% or about 30% of the time, broadly matching IMGT annotations. In vitro tests confirmed that a few of the cytomegalovirus-associated TCR beta chains recognize cytomegalovirus antigens. At a false discovery rate of 0.05, a later analysis linked about 16,000 TCR beta sequences to specific HLA alleles. Strong co-occurrence of HLA alleles, especially DR and DQ, made assigning TCR associations to individual alleles difficult. A further reported finding was that TCR beta sequences accurately predicted the HLA-A and HLA-B alleles for most subjects in the first cohort. A later analysis found that most CMV-associated TCR beta chains appeared HLA-restricted, with HLA associations seemingly driven largely by CMV exposure. In a later analysis, the rate of TCR association differed among HLA loci, with DRB1 alleles having the most associated TCRs and HLA-C alleles having the fewest.

Library prep was done by the immunoSEQ multiplex PCR assay. For the multiplex PCR, a mixture combining 60 forward primers for TCR Vbeta segments and 13 reverse primers for TCR Jbeta segments was used. Amplification of the CDR3 region of rearranged TCR beta genes was performed with a multiplex PCR assay on genomic DNA. The Illumina HiSeq System was used to sequence the amplified TCR beta libraries as 87-base-pair reads. As for the authors' bioinformatics: A later analysis tallied 75 million to 95 million unique TCR beta chains across the approximately 670 repertoires, and approximately 12 million of those chains were shared by two or more donors. Raw reads were error-corrected and collapsed into unique sequences with a nearest-neighbor algorithm that merged closely related sequences to remove PCR and sequencing errors. V, D and J gene segments were assigned by aligning CDR3 sequences to IMGT reference sequences. Each retained sequence needed at least a six-nucleotide match to both a V gene segment and a J gene segment. A rearrangement counted as productive if the CDR3 had no stop codons and remained in frame with V and J, and every other rearrangement counted as non-productive. CDR3 was defined according to IMGT convention as the region running from the second conserved V-encoded cysteine to the conserved J-encoded phenylalanine. Sequences without an unambiguous match to a single V gene segment were excluded from the earlier analysis of about 630 of the donors. An earlier analysis of under 750 of the donors called V segments functional above 56.7% productive rearrangements and segregating when the between-donor standard deviation exceeded 5%. A statistical classification framework was developed to diagnose cytomegalovirus status using the catalog of TCR beta chain sequences. In a later analysis, V and J genes were assigned by comparing TCR nucleotide sequences against IMGT/GENE-DB human TR gene sequences. A later analysis assigned CDR3 sequences and most-parsimonious VDJ recombination scenarios with the TCRdist pipeline. In a later analysis, each TCR beta chain was defined by its CDR3 amino acid sequence together with its V-gene family, and reads without a unique V-gene family were excluded. A later analysis removed nearly 600 highly shared, low-generation-probability nucleotide sequences to deal with suspected cross-contamination and a sequencing artifact. For each public chain, a later analysis derived a clonal expansion index from normalized ranks of inferred template counts within each repertoire. In a later analysis, generation probabilities were computed with a VDJ recombination model fitted to out-of-frame rearrangements, and the resulting probabilities were checked against IGoR. A later analysis scored TCR-TCR, TCR-HLA and TCR-CMV co-occurrence with hypergeometric tests, applying a repertoire-size bias correction to TCR pairs. To estimate false discovery rates, a later analysis permuted the HLA or CMV assignments 20 times. In a later analysis, co-occurring TCRs were grouped using DBSCAN, and TCRdist sequence similarity was added for clustering within HLA-allele-positive subsets. Repertoires with fewer than 30,000 or more than 120,000 public chains were left out of co-occurrence clustering, as were a handful of repertoires with anomalous nucleotide sharing. Imported from immuneACCESS, the table was reduced by TCRdb to in-frame sequences with V and J called. These copies leave out some clones; in studies compared against another copy, an unresolved V gene accounts for under half, and the cause of the remainder is not known. The DNA gave D and trimming, while V, J and clone size come from that table. The sample table includes 120,000 to 150,000 clones. The top ten hold about 2.2% of the sample.

The cohort comprised around 700 healthy bone marrow donors. At the time of sampling, every cohort member was nominally healthy, though immune exposures that went unrecorded were likely present. The donor was CMV seronegative and was included in the group of a few hundred seronegative cohort members. A peripheral blood sample was provided by each donor, and peripheral blood mononuclear cells were used for TCR beta sequencing. The Qiagen DNeasy Blood Extraction Kit was used to extract genomic DNA from the blood cell samples. With respect to this clone: It lacks a known antigen.

The CDR3 sequence holds 15 residues, the cysteine and phenylalanine included. Only CDR3 DNA is held: 45 bases, read in frame from base 1. CDR1 LNHDA and CDR2 SQIVND were looked up in the germline V gene (reference sequence). V loses 6 bases, J loses 4 bases, and the germline ends lie 18 bases apart. This receptor chain uses TRBV19 and TRBJ1-2; 6 matching bases give a weak D call of TRBD1. The origin of this receptor is a woman between 18 and 29 years old in good health and CMV-seronegative. Material: PBMCs. The DNA sequence reads TGTGCCAGTAGCCTTCCCAGGGGAGCCGTCTATGGCTACACCTTC. This is translated as CASSLPRGAVYGYTF.